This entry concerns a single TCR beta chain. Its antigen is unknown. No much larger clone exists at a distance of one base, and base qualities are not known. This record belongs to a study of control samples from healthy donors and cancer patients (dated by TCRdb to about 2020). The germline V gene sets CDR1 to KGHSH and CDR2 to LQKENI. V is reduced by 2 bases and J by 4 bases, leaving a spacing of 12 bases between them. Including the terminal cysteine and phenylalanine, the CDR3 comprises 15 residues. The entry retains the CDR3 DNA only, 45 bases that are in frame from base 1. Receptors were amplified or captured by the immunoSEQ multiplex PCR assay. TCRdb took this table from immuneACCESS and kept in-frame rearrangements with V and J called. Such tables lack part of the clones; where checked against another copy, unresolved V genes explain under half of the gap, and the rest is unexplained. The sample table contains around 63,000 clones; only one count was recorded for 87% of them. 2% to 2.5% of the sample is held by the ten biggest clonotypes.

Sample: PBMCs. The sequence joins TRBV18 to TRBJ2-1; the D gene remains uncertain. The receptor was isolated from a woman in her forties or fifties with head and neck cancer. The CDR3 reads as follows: CASSPIGLSYNEQFF. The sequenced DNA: TGTGCCAGCTCACCAATTGGGTTGTCGTACAATGAGCAGTTCTTC.